The 30 T cell receptor beta chains given below trace back to one sample, sequenced in a study of early T cells in non-severe SARS-CoV-2 infection. Via MiXCR, TCRdb re-called the 5' RACE reads, giving one row per CDR3 protein. The sample lists 30,000 to 40,000 distinct CDR3 sequences, roughly 9.2% occurring once. Sequencing was performed on whole blood. These receptor sequences come from an adult who was a healthcare worker with PCR-confirmed SARS-CoV-2 infection or an uninfected control (not recorded which).

The sample holds many counts of this clonotype. This rearrangement joins TRBV5-1 to TRBJ2-7; 8 bases map to TRBD1. The CDR3 is made up of 15 amino acids. The V and J ends lost 4 bases and 0 bases, in that order; junction bases with no gene match: 6. Germline loops: CDR1 SGHRS, CDR2 YFSETQ. The CDR3 nucleotides read TGCGCCAGCAGCGACCCAGGGGGCTACTCCTACGAGCAGTACTTC. Protein sequence: CASSDPGGYSYEQYF.

The V gene is TRBV7-2, the J gene TRBJ2-3; TRBD2 agrees at 9 bases. Germline V CDR1 and CDR2: SGHTA, FQGNSA. The junction had 5 bases not matched to a gene; V was cut back by 5 bases and J by 2 bases. CDR3 size: 15 residues. This CDR3 is CASSTLAGATDTQYF. CDR3 nucleotides: TGTGCCAGCAGCACTTTAGCGGGGGCCACAGATACGCAGTATTTT.

This clonotype has ten or more counts. The rearrangement links TRBV7-9 to TRBJ1-1; D is unclear. The CDR3 loop spans 13 amino acids. Germline V gene data show CDR1 as SEHNR and CDR2 as FQNEAQ (reference sequence). V was shortened by 6 bases and J by 7 bases, with 15 bases between the two germline ends. The CDR3 spells CASRPIGVGEAFF. The DNA for the CDR3 is TGTGCCAGCAGACCCATTGGGGTTGGTGAAGCTTTCTTT.

The sample holds a few counts of this clonotype. A much larger clone differs by one base, so this may be a read error. The V call is TRBV20-1, the J call TRBJ1-2; no reliable D call. The V gene lost 5 bases and the J gene lost 2 bases, with 9 bases spanning the gap. Germline-derived CDR1 and CDR2 are DFQATT and SNEGSKA (reference sequence). The CDR3 has 12 amino acids. CDR3 amino acids: CSAQAENYGYTF. The CDR3 DNA reads as TGCAGTGCTCAAGCAGAGAACTATGGCTACACCTTC.

The table lists this clonotype with a few counts. The chain combines TRBV10-3 with TRBJ1-1, with D possibly matching TRBD1 (5 bases). In germline, CDR1 is ENHRY, CDR2 SYGVKD. V was pared by 8 bases and J by 0 bases, with 13 bases between. This CDR3 comprises 14 residues. The CDR3 region has the DNA TGTGCCATCCGAGTGGCCAGGGTGAACACTGAAGCTTTCTTT. Translated: CAIRVARVNTEAFF.

This clonotype was found many times. CDR3 protein: CASSLTGSRETQYF. DNA of the CDR3: TGTGCCAGCAGCTTGACAGGGAGTCGAGAGACCCAGTACTTC. This chain connects TRBV7-3 to TRBJ2-5; 7 bases are shared with TRBD1. J was trimmed by 4 bases and V by 3 bases; bases with no gene match: 5. The CDR3 has 14 amino acids. Germline loops: CDR1 SGHTA, CDR2 FQGTGA.

This clonotype turned up a few times. The chain recombines TRBV7-9 with TRBJ1-5, with 9 bases fitting TRBD1. The CDR3 loop spans 13 amino acids. V lost 7 bases and J lost 4; bases outside the gene matches: 2. The germline CDR1 and CDR2 sequences are SEHNR and FQNEAQ (reference sequence). Written as DNA, the CDR3 is TGTGCCAGCAATGGACAGGGGAATCAGCCCCAGCATTTT. This codes for CASNGQGNQPQHF.

This clonotype was detected many times. J is TRBJ2-4 and V is TRBV7-2; D might be TRBD1 or TRBD2, each matching 5 bases. Germline CDR1 SGHTA, CDR2 FQGNSA. The CDR3 contains 16 residues. The V end lost 4 bases, the J end lost 3 bases, and 16 bases lay between the germline ends. The CDR3, as DNA: TGTGCCAGCAGCTCGTTCCCGAGGGGTGTCAAAAACATTCAGTACTTC. It translates to CASSSFPRGVKNIQYF.

This clonotype was found many times. The chain combines TRBV7-3 with TRBJ1-6; D ambiguous. Germline lookup yields CDR1 SGHTA and CDR2 FQGTGA. This CDR3 has 13 residues. V lost 5 bases and J 7 bases, leaving 9 bases between the germline ends. Here the CDR3 reads CASSLSLNSPLHF. The CDR3, as DNA: TGTGCCAGCAGCCTCTCTTTGAATTCACCCCTCCACTTT.

This clonotype was recorded at least ten times. The chain carries TRBV7-2 and TRBJ2-3; 13 nucleotides match TRBD2. Germline lookup yields CDR1 SGHTA and CDR2 FQGNSA. The CDR3 runs 17 residues. V trimming: 2 bases; J trimming: 6 bases; junction bases outside the gene matches: 8. CDR3 sequence: CASSLILLAGGIDTQYF. Written as DNA, the CDR3 is TGTGCCAGCAGCTTAATCTTACTAGCGGGGGGGATTGATACGCAGTATTTT. The complete variable domain, with remaining parts taken from reference TRBV7-2 and TRBJ2-3, reads GAGVSQSPSNKVTEKGKDVELRCDPISGHTALYWYRQSLGQGLEFLIYFQGNSAPDKSGLPSDRFSAERTGGSVSTLTIQRTQQEDSAVYLCASSLILLAGGIDTQYFGPGTRLTVL.

A word on this clonotype: A much larger clone lies one base from this, so it may be a read error. The chain employs TRBV4-3 and TRBJ2-5, with D perhaps being TRBD1 or TRBD2 (6 bases each). CDR3 size: 15 residues. Germline V gene data show CDR1 as LGHNA and CDR2 as YSLEER. The CDR3 region is CTSNPELGGEETQYF. The DNA for the CDR3 is TGCACCAGCAACCCGGAATTGGGGGGCGAGGAGACCCAGTACTTC.

This clonotype came up many times. The chain joins TRBV6-6 to TRBJ2-5; no clear D. Germline CDR1 MNHNY, CDR2 SVGAGI (reference sequence). V was pared by 5 bases and J by 5 bases, with 21 bases between. The CDR3 has 16 residues. The chain's CDR3 is CASSPTSYTSMETQYF. In nucleotides, the CDR3 is TGTGCCAGCAGTCCCACCTCTTATACCTCGATGGAGACCCAGTACTTC.

This clonotype occurred many times. The chain recombines TRBV25-1 with TRBJ1-1; maybe TRBD1 (6 bases). V lost 7 bases and J 8 bases, leaving 14 bases between the germline ends. CDR3 length: 12 residues. CDR1 is MGHDK, CDR2 SYGVNS, per germline. The CDR3 DNA reads TGTGCCAGCAAATCAACCACAGGGGAAGCTTTCTTT. Its translation is CASKSTTGEAFF.

V is TRBV12-3 or TRBV12-4 and J is TRBJ1-4; tentative D call: TRBD1 (5 bases). V lost 7 bases and J lost 7, with 13 bases in between. CDR3 size: 13 residues. The CDR3 DNA reads as TGTGCCAGCACCCAGGGCCAGACTGAAAAACTGTTTTTT. Translation: CASTQGQTEKLFF.

There are many counts of this clonotype. The V and J genes are TRBV2 and TRBJ1-5; 7 bases are a match to TRBD1. Trimming took 6 bases from V and 8 from J; bases not matched to a gene: 4. From germline, CDR1 is SNHLY and CDR2 FYNNEI. This CDR3 is built from 12 residues. In DNA, the CDR3 is TGTGCCAGCAGACAGGGGAGAGAGCCCCAGCATTTT. Its protein product is CASRQGREPQHF.

This clonotype was picked up many times. CDR3 sequence: CASSYLGGRTLYGYTF. CDR3 in DNA: TGTGCCAGCAGTTACTTGGGAGGTCGAACCCTATATGGCTACACCTTC. The chain joins TRBV6-5 to TRBJ1-2; D unclear. The CDR3 is made up of 16 amino acids. Germline lookup yields CDR1 MNHEY and CDR2 SVGAGI. Trimming took off 1 base at V and 5 bases at J, with 17 bases between the two ends.

This clonotype was observed at least ten times. V and J are TRBV7-3 and TRBJ2-7, with 9 nucleotides matching TRBD1. V was pared by 4 bases and J by 4 bases, with 20 bases of the junction left unmatched. There are 19 residues in the CDR3. Per the germline V gene, CDR1 is SGHTA and CDR2 is FQGTGA. The CDR3 reads CASSSNPPSGTGRLYEQYF. Written as DNA, the CDR3 is TGTGCCAGCAGCTCCAACCCCCCATCCGGGACAGGGAGACTTTACGAGCAGTACTTC. Drawing the rest from reference TRBV7-3 and TRBJ2-7, the complete variable domain is GAGVSQTPSNKVTEKGKYVELRCDPISGHTALYWYRQSLGQGPEFLIYFQGTGAADDSGLPNDRFFAVRPEGSVSTLKIQRTERGDSAVYLCASSSNPPSGTGRLYEQYFGPGTRLTVT.

This clonotype has ten or more counts. J is TRBJ2-7 and V is TRBV4-2; TRBD2 matches at 12 bases. Germline V gene data show CDR1 as LGHNA and CDR2 as YNFKEQ. With 3 bases clipped from V and 0 bases from J, the junction kept 9 bases outside the gene matches. The CDR3 loop spans 18 amino acids. CDR3 residues: CASSHGTSGRTTSYEQYF. The CDR3 region has the DNA TGTGCCAGCAGCCACGGGACTAGCGGGCGCACAACCTCCTACGAGCAGTACTTC.

This clonotype was picked up many times. The V call is TRBV10-3, the J call TRBJ2-2; 10 positions match TRBD1. The CDR3 loop spans 16 amino acids. CDR1 ENHRY and CDR2 SYGVKD come from the germline V gene. Unmatched junction bases numbered 8, after V lost 10 bases and J lost 0 bases. The CDR3, as DNA: TGTGCCACGGGGACAGGGGAGGCCTCGAACACCGGGGAGCTGTTTTTT. Protein sequence: CATGTGEASNTGELFF.

Many counts were recorded for this clonotype. The gene calls are TRBV10-3 and TRBJ2-3; 12 bases map to TRBD2. Germline trimming cut 8 bases from V and 2 bases from J; bases unmatched to any gene: 5. CDR3 size: 15 residues. Germline V gene lookup returns CDR1 ENHRY and CDR2 SYGVKD. The CDR3 reads CAIRGTSGSTDTQYF. The CDR3 DNA reads TGTGCCATCCGGGGGACTAGCGGGTCCACAGATACGCAGTATTTT.

In DNA, the CDR3 is TGCGCCAGCAAGGGACAGGGGATGGAGGGCTACACCTTC. Translation: CASKGQGMEGYTF. J is TRBJ1-2 and V is TRBV4-3, with 10 bases aligning to TRBD1. This CDR3 has 13 residues. Trimming cost V 7 bases and J 8 bases; bases outside gene matches: 7. Germline assignment: CDR1 LGHNA and CDR2 YSLEER.

This clonotype was counted a few times. This sequence joins TRBV7-2 and TRBJ1-2; no clear D gene. The CDR3 contains 15 residues. CDR1 SGHTA and CDR2 FQGNSA come from the germline V gene. Deletions cut 5 bases from V and 5 bases from J, with 18 bases between. CDR3 sequence: CASSPSRSPLYGYTF. The CDR3, as DNA: TGTGCCAGCAGCCCGAGTCGCAGTCCCTTATATGGCTACACCTTC.

This clonotype has a count of ten or more. The chain combines TRBV6-2 or TRBV6-3 with TRBJ1-5, with D possibly TRBD1 on 5 matching bases. The germline V and J ends were trimmed by 4 bases and 4 bases, with 17 bases remaining between them. The CDR3 is 16 residues long. Germline loops: CDR1 MNHEY, CDR2 SVGEGT. The DNA of the CDR3 is TGTGCCAGCAGTTTACAGTGGGGCAGTCCGAATCAGCCCCAGCATTTT. Its protein product is CASSLQWGSPNQPQHF.

This clonotype was counted ten times or more. This chain links TRBV7-2 with TRBJ1-1; D call uncertain. Germline V lookup: CDR1 SGHTA, CDR2 FQGNSA. CDR3 length: 13 residues. Trimming shortened V by 4 bases and J by 5 bases, and 11 bases separated the two germline ends. The CDR3 region is CASSSDPLTEAFF. The CDR3 DNA reads TGTGCCAGCAGCTCGGACCCTTTGACTGAAGCTTTCTTT.

In this sample, this clonotype turned up a few times. V gene TRBV7-8 combines with J gene TRBJ2-3; TRBD2 aligns across 7 bases. CDR1 SGHVS and CDR2 FQNEAQ come from the germline V gene. V lost 4 bases and J lost 4; bases outside the gene matches: 11. The CDR3 consists of 16 residues. CDR3 bases: TGTGCCAGCAGCTCTATGGGAGGGGCGTCCCCAGATACGCAGTATTTT. Translated: CASSSMGGASPDTQYF. Drawing the rest from reference TRBV7-8 and TRBJ2-3, the complete variable domain is GAGVSQSPRYKVAKRGQDVALRCDPISGHVSLFWYQQALGQGPEFLTYFQNEAQLDKSGLPSDRFFAERPEGSVSTLKIQRTQQEDSAVYLCASSSMGGASPDTQYFGPGTRLTVL.

This clonotype was picked up many times. The chain has TRBV29-1 and TRBJ2-3; TRBD1 might be the D (5 bases). This CDR3 region has 14 residues. Germline V gene lookup returns CDR1 SQVTM and CDR2 ANQGSEA. V was shortened by 1 base and J by 5 bases, with 13 bases between the two germline ends. CDR3 region: CSVEVMGQVDTQYF. Here the CDR3 DNA reads TGCAGCGTTGAAGTAATGGGGCAAGTAGATACGCAGTATTTT.

The CDR3 region is CASRVGFAASYEQYF. The CDR3 nucleotides are TGTGCCAGCAGGGTGGGTTTTGCGGCCTCCTACGAGCAGTACTTC. The chain carries TRBV11-2 and TRBJ2-7; D not resolved. Trimming cost V 6 bases and J 0 bases, with 15 bases left between them. The CDR3 has 15 amino acids. Germline-derived CDR1 and CDR2 are SGHAT and FQNNGV.

This clonotype was observed at least ten times. The rearrangement uses TRBV12-3 or TRBV12-4 and TRBJ2-3, with unresolved D. Trimming removed 7 bases at V and 6 bases at J, with 17 bases between. The CDR3 has 14 amino acids. The CDR3 loop is CASTLLAVVDTQYF. The DNA for the CDR3 is TGTGCCAGCACCTTACTGGCGGTGGTGGATACGCAGTATTTT.

J is TRBJ2-7 and V is TRBV7-6; D perhaps matches TRBD2 (5 bases). Germline V lookup: CDR1 SGHVS, CDR2 FNYEAQ. The CDR3 runs 15 residues. Trimming removed 2 bases at V and 7 bases at J, with 18 bases between. Here the CDR3 reads CASSLLGGPGREQYF. The CDR3, as DNA: TGTGCCAGCAGCTTATTAGGCGGGCCGGGTCGGGAGCAGTACTTC.

This clonotype has only a few counts. The rearrangement joins TRBV4-3 to TRBJ1-5; D is undetermined. The V end was cut by 0 bases, the J end by 2 bases, with 8 bases between. This CDR3 is 15 amino acids long. Germline CDR1 and CDR2: LGHNA and YSLEER. The CDR3 sequence: CASSQDLAGNQPQHF. The CDR3 DNA is TGCGCCAGCAGCCAAGATTTGGCAGGCAATCAGCCCCAGCATTTT.